This TCR beta chain was identified during a study of blood T cell repertoires in COVID-19. This table comes from immunoSEQ multiplex PCR, and its TCRdb copy is limited to in-frame clones, with some not included. The sample holds about 140,000 clones, approximately 80% seen once. The CDR3 runs 16 residues. The rearrangement links TRBV21-1 to TRBJ1-3; TRBD1, the D gene given by the table, was not confirmed from the DNA. TRBV21-1 is a documented pseudogene. The clonotype comes from a human donor in a cohort sampled during active COVID-19. The sample taken for sequencing was peripheral blood. The CDR3 region is CASSPRDTSSGNTIYF. CDR3 bases: TGTGCCAGCAGCCCCCGGGACACCTCCTCTGGAAACACCATATATTTT.